This paragraph reports one T cell receptor beta chain. Per germline, CDR1 SGHTA and CDR2 FQGNSA. Losses at the gene ends were 5 bases for V and 3 bases for J; bases not matched to a gene: 7. The CDR3 is made up of 15 amino acids. This record belongs to a study of blood T cell repertoires in COVID-19. Study context: There were acute and convalescent COVID-19 samples, and they came from the United States, Italy and Spain.

Data came from immunoSEQ multiplex PCR; TCRdb stores just in-frame clones and leaves some out. Of over 200,000 clones in the sample, roughly 84% were seen once. This clonotype was sampled from a man aged 35 to 55 who had recovered from COVID-19. Sequencing input: peripheral blood. The chain combines TRBV7-2 with TRBJ2-7; 10 bases are a match to TRBD2. CDR3 sequence reads: CASSPRTSGIYEQYF. In nucleotides, the CDR3 is TGTGCCAGCAGCCCCCGGACTAGCGGAATCTACGAGCAGTACTTC.